The present entry profiles one T cell receptor (beta chain) with its context. It was patients with CD8+CD57+ cell expansion by flow cytometry who were chosen for sequencing. The junction had 9 bases not matched to a gene; V was cut back by 6 bases and J by 0 bases. Looked up from germline, CDR1 is SNHLY and CDR2 is FYNNEI. CDR3 length equals 16 residues. The data derive from a study of CD8+CD57+ T cells in acquired aplastic anemia. For CDR3 and TCR beta VDJ profiling, genomic DNA was the template used. One entry per CDR3 protein, called by TCRdb with MiXCR from the reads. The sample consists of around 200,000 distinct CDR3 sequences, approximately 48% of them appearing once.

The chain joins TRBV2 to TRBJ2-3, with 7 bases lining up with TRBD2. The receptor comes from a human donor with aplastic anemia. The material sequenced was sorted CD4+, CD8+, or CD8+CD57+ T cells (not recorded which) from PBMCs. For the CDR3, the DNA is TGTGCCAGCAGGCAAAATAGCGGGCCTAGCACAGATACGCAGTATTTT. It specifies CASRQNSGPSTDTQYF.